These 24 T cell receptor beta chains originate from one sample sequenced in a study of beta chain features in type 1 diabetes. General study results and limits: Moderately but significantly shorter TCRB CDR3s were found in Type 1 diabetes patients in all four CD4+ subsets.

Sequencing targeted expressed TCRB transcripts, as all isolated RNA had been reverse transcribed. Clones were read by immunoSEQ multiplex PCR, and TCRdb kept only the in-frame ones, dropping some. This sample has 250,000 to 300,000 clones, with around 15% found just once. Antigens for these TCRs are unknown. Sequencing used naive CD4+ T cells from blood. The receptors were gathered from a man aged 25 to 40 with type 1 diabetes.

V usage is TRBV7-3 and J usage is TRBJ1-1, with 7 bases that match TRBD1. Per the germline V gene, CDR1 is SGHTA and CDR2 is FQGTGA. V was clipped by 0 bases and J by 4 bases; unmatched bases: 2. The CDR3 extends over 14 amino acids. The CDR3 coding sequence is TGTGCCAGCAGCTTAACGGGACAGACCACTGAAGCTTTCTTT. Protein: CASSLTGQTTEAFF.

The J gene is TRBJ1-1, the V gene TRBV4-2; 10 bases match TRBD1. From germline, CDR1 is LGHNA and CDR2 YNFKEQ. This CDR3 comprises 14 residues. J lost 5 bases, V lost 3 bases, and 3 bases had no gene match. CDR3 coding DNA: TGTGCCAGCAGCCAGGACAGGGGGGTAACTGAAGCTTTCTTT. Amino acid sequence: CASSQDRGVTEAFF.

The V gene is TRBV7-3, the J gene TRBJ2-3; D perhaps matches TRBD2 (6 bases). This CDR3 comprises 13 residues. Germline lookup yields CDR1 SGHTA and CDR2 FQGTGA. V was trimmed by 6 bases and J by 0 bases, leaving 7 bases between them. CDR3 nucleotides: TGTGCCAGCAGAGGAGGGAGCACAGATACGCAGTATTTT. Protein: CASRGGSTDTQYF.

The gene calls are TRBV10-3 and TRBJ2-7, with a tentative D call TRBD2 (5 bases). Germline V lookup: CDR1 ENHRY, CDR2 SYGVKD. V was trimmed by 6 bases and J by 3 bases, leaving 9 bases between them. The CDR3 totals 12 residues. CDR3 coding DNA: TGTGCCATCAGCGGGGAGTTCTACGAGCAGTACTTC. Protein product: CAISGEFYEQYF.

The rearrangement links TRBV19 to TRBJ2-7, with TRBD2 identical over 7 bases. Unmatched junction bases numbered 3, after V lost 4 bases and J lost 3 bases. The CDR3 has 13 residues. Looked up from germline, CDR1 is LNHDA and CDR2 is SQIVND (reference sequence). CDR3 amino acids: CASSKGGGYEQYF. CDR3 DNA sequence: TGTGCCAGTAGTAAAGGCGGGGGCTACGAGCAGTACTTC.

The J gene is TRBJ1-5, the V gene TRBV5-1, with a tentative D call TRBD1 (6 bases). Germline CDR1 is SGHRS and CDR2 is YFSETQ. Trimming removed 2 bases from V and 2 bases from J, with 11 bases in between. The length of the CDR3 is 15 residues. The CDR3 spells CASSLGGTGNQPQHF. CDR3 DNA sequence: TGCGCCAGCAGCTTAGGGGGAACGGGCAATCAGCCCCAGCATTTT.

This chain uses TRBV7-2 with TRBJ2-7; TRBD1 matches 8 bases. Germline V gives CDR1 SGHTA, CDR2 FQGNSA. The CDR3 is made up of 15 amino acids. The V gene end was trimmed by 5 bases and the J gene end by 0 bases; junction bases not matched to a gene: 6. CDR3 DNA: TGTGCCAGCAGCGACCGGGACAGGTCCTCCTACGAGCAGTACTTC. Its protein is CASSDRDRSSYEQYF.

CDR3 bases: TGTGCCAGCAGGACTAGCGGGAGCTACGAGCAGTACTTC. It encodes CASRTSGSYEQYF. The chain employs TRBV7-3 and TRBJ2-7, with TRBD2 matching 12 bases. With 6 bases clipped from V and 3 bases from J, the junction kept 0 bases outside the gene matches. The CDR3 is made up of 13 amino acids. Germline V gene data show CDR1 as SGHTA and CDR2 as FQGTGA.

This clone was detected a few times. V and J are TRBV20-1 and TRBJ2-1; D unclear. The CDR3 extends over 11 amino acids. Germline CDR1 reads DFQATT; CDR2 reads SNEGSKA (reference sequence). Trimming stripped 5 bases from V and 6 bases from J, with 8 bases between. The CDR3 spells CSAARGNEQFF. CDR3 bases: TGCAGTGCTGCTAGAGGCAATGAGCAGTTCTTC.

DNA of the CDR3: TGTGCCAGCAGTCTAGCGAGCTCCTACGAGCAGTACTTC. Its translation is CASSLASSYEQYF. The J gene is TRBJ2-7, the V gene TRBV7-2; D possibly corresponds to TRBD2 (6 bases). The ends were cut back, 6 bases at V and 0 bases at J, with 9 bases in the middle. The germline V gene has CDR1 SGHTA and CDR2 FQGNSA. The CDR3 contains 13 residues.

The V gene is TRBV11-2, the J gene TRBJ2-7; 9 bases line up with TRBD1. Germline-derived CDR1 and CDR2 are SGHAT and FQNNGV. Trimming took 1 base from V and 3 from J; bases not matched to a gene: 4. CDR3 length: 15 residues. CDR3 sequence (DNA): TGTGCCAGCAGCTTAGGTGGGACAGGGAGCTACGAGCAGTACTTC. This gives the protein CASSLGGTGSYEQYF.

The J gene is TRBJ2-5, the V gene TRBV28; perhaps TRBD2 as D (6 bases). CDR1 MDHEN and CDR2 SYDVKM come from the germline V gene. Trimming shortened V by 3 bases and J by 5 bases, and 13 bases separated the two germline ends. The CDR3 is made up of 14 amino acids. The CDR3 reads CASSLFLGGETQYF. CDR3 nucleotide sequence: TGTGCCAGCAGTTTGTTCCTGGGGGGTGAGACCCAGTACTTC.

This clone was seen only a few times. The chain links TRBV28 to TRBJ2-1; 12 bases are a match to TRBD2. The CDR3 is 15 residues long. V trimming: 4 bases; J trimming: 4 bases; junction bases outside the gene matches: 2. Germline CDR1 reads MDHEN; CDR2 reads SYDVKM. The CDR3 spells CASSSGTSGYNEQFF. Here the CDR3 DNA reads TGTGCCAGCAGTTCTGGGACTAGCGGGTACAATGAGCAGTTCTTC.

The chain employs TRBV19 and TRBJ2-2; tentative D call: TRBD1 (5 bases). Trimming cost V 7 bases and J 0 bases, with 12 bases left between them. From germline, CDR1 is LNHDA and CDR2 SQIVND (reference sequence). This CDR3 contains 15 residues. CDR3 sequence reads: CASKMQGSNTGELFF. In DNA form, the CDR3 reads TGTGCCAGTAAAATGCAGGGCTCGAACACCGGGGAGCTGTTTTTT.

This clone was seen a few times. The chain carries TRBV29-1 and TRBJ1-2; 8 nucleotides align to TRBD1. Germline loops: CDR1 SQVTM, CDR2 ANQGSEA. V lost 7 bases and J lost 5; bases outside the gene matches: 6. The CDR3 has 12 amino acids. CDR3 in DNA: TGCAGCGAAGGACAGGGAGAATATGGCTACACCTTC. Encoded protein: CSEGQGEYGYTF.

The chain employs TRBV28 and TRBJ1-5; D remains unclear. CDR1 is MDHEN, CDR2 SYDVKM, per germline. This CDR3 region has 14 residues. V was trimmed by 8 bases and J by 5 bases, leaving 16 bases between them. The CDR3 sequence is CASEPGSGYQPQHF. CDR3 nucleotide sequence: TGTGCCAGCGAGCCGGGTTCGGGGTATCAGCCCCAGCATTTT.

This rearrangement joins TRBV4-2 to TRBJ2-7; 12 bases match TRBD2. V was pared by 1 base and J by 4 bases, with 11 bases of the junction left unmatched. The CDR3 length is 18 residues. Germline CDR1 reads LGHNA; CDR2 reads YNFKEQ. This CDR3 is CASSQVGGAGLAGYEQYF. The CDR3 nucleotides are TGTGCCAGCAGCCAAGTGGGGGGGGCCGGACTAGCGGGATACGAGCAGTACTTC.

This sequence joins TRBV12-5 and TRBJ2-1; D is undetermined. Germline CDR1 and CDR2: LGHNT and FRNRAP. The CDR3 has 14 amino acids. Trimming pared 2 bases from V and 5 bases from J, leaving 10 bases between. The DNA of the CDR3 is TGTGCTAGTGGTTTGAATTCTATTGACAATGAGCAGTTCTTC. Protein: CASGLNSIDNEQFF.

This clone was counted between two and nine times. In the same sample, other DNA sequences code for this CDR3. The chain combines TRBV5-1 with TRBJ2-2, with TRBD1 identical over 7 bases. Germline assignment: CDR1 SGHRS and CDR2 YFSETQ. This CDR3 region has 15 residues. V lost 4 bases to trimming and J lost 0 bases; unmatched junction nucleotides: 3. The CDR3 reads CASSPGTANTGELFF. The CDR3, as DNA: TGCGCCAGCAGCCCTGGGACAGCGAACACCGGGGAGCTGTTTTTT.

The chain has TRBV28 and TRBJ2-7; 8 bases fit TRBD1. The CDR3 sequence is 16 residues long. With V trimmed by 2 bases and J by 1 base, 7 bases remained unmatched. The germline CDR1 and CDR2 sequences are MDHEN and SYDVKM. CDR3 amino acids: CASSLNRDRMSYEQYF. CDR3 bases: TGTGCCAGCAGTTTAAACCGGGACAGGATGTCCTACGAGCAGTACTTC. Full variable domain (outside the CDR3, taken from reference TRBV28 and TRBJ2-7): DVKVTQSSRYLVKRTGEKVFLECVQDMDHENMFWYRQDPGLGLRLIYFSYDVKMKEKGDIPEGYSVSREKKERFSLILESASTNQTSMYLCASSLNRDRMSYEQYFGPGTRLTVT.

The chain couples TRBV9 to TRBJ2-1; D may be TRBD1 (5 bases). The length of the CDR3 is 15 residues. Trimming took off 0 bases at V and 9 bases at J, with 16 bases between the two ends. The germline gives CDR1 SGDLS, CDR2 YYNGEE. This CDR3 is CASSVDQGWSSEQFF. The CDR3, as DNA: TGTGCCAGCAGCGTAGATCAGGGATGGTCGTCTGAGCAGTTCTTC.

This clone was counted only a few times. This CDR3 reads CASSLNRVYEQYF. The CDR3 bases are TGTGCCAGCAGCTTAAATCGAGTCTACGAGCAGTACTTC. The J gene is TRBJ2-7, the V gene TRBV11-2, with D unresolved. The CDR3 is 13 residues long. Deletions cut 2 bases from V and 3 bases from J, with 8 bases between. Germline loops: CDR1 SGHAT, CDR2 FQNNGV.

This clone was seen only a few times. The chain joins TRBV5-4 to TRBJ2-7; TRBD2 aligns across 13 bases. Looked up from germline, CDR1 is SGHNT and CDR2 is YYREEE (reference sequence). The CDR3 is 18 amino acids. Trimming took 3 bases from V and 0 from J; bases not matched to a gene: 9. The CDR3 loop reads CASSSRTSGSKNSYEQYF. CDR3 in DNA: TGTGCCAGCAGCTCGAGGACTAGCGGGAGTAAAAACTCCTACGAGCAGTACTTC.

Only a few counts were recorded for this clone. The final CDR3 position lacks the conserved phenylalanine or tryptophan, pointing to a likely read error. No DNA is shown, since the ends of the CDR3 on it are uncertain; the CDR3 is the one TCRdb lists. This sequence joins TRBV2 and TRBJ2-7; the table gives TRBD2 as D, unverified against the DNA. The CDR3 has 11 amino acids, counting both end residues. Germline V CDR1 and CDR2: SNHLY, FYNNEI. This chain's CDR3 is CASSEAGLESI.